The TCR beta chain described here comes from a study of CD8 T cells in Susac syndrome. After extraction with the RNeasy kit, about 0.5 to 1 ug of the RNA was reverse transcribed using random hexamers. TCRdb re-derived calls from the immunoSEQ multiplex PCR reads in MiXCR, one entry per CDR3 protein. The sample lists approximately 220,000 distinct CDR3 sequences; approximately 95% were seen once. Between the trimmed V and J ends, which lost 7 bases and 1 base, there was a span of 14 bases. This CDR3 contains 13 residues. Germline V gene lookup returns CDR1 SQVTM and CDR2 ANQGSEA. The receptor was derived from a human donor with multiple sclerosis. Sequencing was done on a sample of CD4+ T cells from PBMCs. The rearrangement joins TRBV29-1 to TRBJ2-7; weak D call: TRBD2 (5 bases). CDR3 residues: CSATGRESYEQYF. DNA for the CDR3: TGCAGCGCCACCGGACGGGAATCCTACGAGCAGTACTTC.